A selection of T cell receptor beta chains follows, all from one sample in a study of blood T cells in healthy people across ages. One entry per CDR3 protein results from TCRdb running MiXCR on the 5' RACE reads. The table has 1.6 million or so distinct CDR3 sequences, around 35% seen once. Sequencing input: blood. The receptors originated from a woman aged 25 to 45 in good health. Each CDR3 is given with its conserved first and last residue. D genes are given only for firm matches. Clone size is given for some rows only: seen once, a few or many times, or a class if the clone is expanded.

TRBJ2-5,.,TRBV12-3/TRBV12-4,.,TGTGCCAGCAGTTTAACCCTAGGGCAAGAGACCCAGTACTTC,CASSLTLGQETQYF
TRBJ2-2,.,TRBV9,.,TGTGCCAGCAGCGTAGCGTTTTCCGGCAGACCGAACACCGGGGAGCTGTTTTTT,CASSVAFSGRPNTGELFF
TRBJ1-2,few,TRBV19,.,TGTGCCAGTGCCGGGAACTATGGCTACACCTTC,CASAGNYGYTF
TRBJ1-1,.,TRBV5-1,.,TGCGCCAGCCTTCCGGCTGGGGCCCTGAACACTGAAGCTTTCTTT,CASLPAGALNTEAFF
TRBJ2-5,.,TRBV3-1,TRBD1,TGTGCCAGCAGCATCCGGACAGGAACCCAAGAGACCCAGTACTTC,CASSIRTGTQETQYF
TRBJ2-7,.,TRBV10-2,.,TGCGCCAGCAGTGATGGCAACGAGCAGTACTTC,CASSDGNEQYF
TRBJ1-1,once,TRBV27,.,TGTGCCAGCAGTTACTTCTCGGGGTCTGACACTGAAGCTTTCTTT,CASSYFSGSDTEAFF
TRBJ2-7,.,TRBV7-9,TRBD1,TGTGCCAGCAGCCTTTACCCGGGACAGGAGTACTTC,CASSLYPGQEYF
TRBJ2-5,.,TRBV20-1,.,TGCAGTGCTAGATCATCTCAGACACTCTCGGTAGAGACCCAGTACTTC,CSARSSQTLSVETQYF
TRBJ1-5,.,TRBV27,.,TGTGCCAGCAGTTTATCCTGGGGGCCGGGTCAGCCCCAGCATTTT,CASSLSWGPGQPQHF
TRBJ2-2,few,TRBV4-2,.,TGTGCCAGCAGTTTACTACTGACGCCGAACACCGGGGAGCTGTTTTTT,CASSLLLTPNTGELFF
TRBJ1-1,.,TRBV5-1,.,TGCGCCAGCAGCTCGCCCCGACCAACCACGGACAGCAGTGAAGCTTTCTTT,CASSSPRPTTDSSEAFF
TRBJ1-6,.,TRBV5-1,.,TGCGCCAGCAGCTTGGACGGAGGGAGAAGTTCACCTCTCCACTTT,CASSLDGGRSSPLHF
TRBJ1-1,once,TRBV12-3/TRBV12-4,.,TGTGCCAGCAGCCCACGCGGAGGGGGGCTTGGGGCAAACACTGAAGCTTTCTTT,CASSPRGGGLGANTEAFF
TRBJ2-1,.,TRBV5-1,.,TGCGCCAGCAACCCGGGACAAACCTACAATGAGCAGTTCTTC,CASNPGQTYNEQFF
TRBJ2-1,.,TRBV20-1,TRBD2,TGCAGTGCCGAGAGTCGAACCGGGACTAGCAGATACAATGAGCAGTTCTTC,CSAESRTGTSRYNEQFF